The TCR beta chain under discussion was sequenced for a study of T cell clonality in common variable immunodeficiency. General study results and limits: Fewer TCRbeta clones were shared among CVID subjects than controls. Compared with healthy controls, CVID subjects showed increased TCRbeta clonality, mostly in about a third. Common variable immunodeficiency TCR beta sequences reportedly had fewer deletions and N-nucleotide insertions.

Germline CDR1 and CDR2: DFQATT and SNEGSKA (reference sequence). The V end lost 8 bases, the J end lost 5 bases, and 16 bases lay between the germline ends. The length of the CDR3 is 12 residues. Each donor provided roughly 4.5 to 8.5 ml of heparinized whole blood. Using immunoSEQ multiplex PCR, the repertoire was profiled, and TCRdb retains in-frame clones only, with some absent. There are about 28,000 clones in the sample, none observed a single time. This clone showed up many times. Its target is unknown. Coverage ceases 3 residues before the CDR3 finishes, and the germline J gene fills in the end. The J gene is TRBJ2-7, the V gene TRBV20-1, with TRBD1 as a possible D gene (6 bases). Sequenced material: peripheral blood mononuclear cells. This receptor was identified in a person aged 18 to 75 in good health. The CDR3 reads CSPRKQGHEQYF. CDR3 bases read: TGCAGTCCACGCAAACAGGGCCACGAG.